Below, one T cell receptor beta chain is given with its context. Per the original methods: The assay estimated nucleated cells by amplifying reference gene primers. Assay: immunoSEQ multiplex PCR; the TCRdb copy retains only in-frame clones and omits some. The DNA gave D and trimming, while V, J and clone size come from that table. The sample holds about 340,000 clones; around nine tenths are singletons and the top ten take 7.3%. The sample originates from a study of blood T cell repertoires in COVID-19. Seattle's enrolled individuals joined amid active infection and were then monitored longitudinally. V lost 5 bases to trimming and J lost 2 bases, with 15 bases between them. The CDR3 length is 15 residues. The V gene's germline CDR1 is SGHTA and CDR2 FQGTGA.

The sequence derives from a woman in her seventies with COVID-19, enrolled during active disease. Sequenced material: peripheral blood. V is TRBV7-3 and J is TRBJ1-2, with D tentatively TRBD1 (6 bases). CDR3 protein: CASSPFTGLNYGYTF. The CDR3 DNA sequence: TGTGCCAGCAGCCCTTTTACAGGGTTGAACTATGGCTACACCTTC. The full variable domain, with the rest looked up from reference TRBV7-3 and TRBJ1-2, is GAGVSQTPSNKVTEKGKYVELRCDPISGHTALYWYRQSLGQGPEFLIYFQGTGAADDSGLPNDRFFAVRPEGSVSTLKIQRTERGDSAVYLCASSPFTGLNYGYTFGSGTRLTVV.